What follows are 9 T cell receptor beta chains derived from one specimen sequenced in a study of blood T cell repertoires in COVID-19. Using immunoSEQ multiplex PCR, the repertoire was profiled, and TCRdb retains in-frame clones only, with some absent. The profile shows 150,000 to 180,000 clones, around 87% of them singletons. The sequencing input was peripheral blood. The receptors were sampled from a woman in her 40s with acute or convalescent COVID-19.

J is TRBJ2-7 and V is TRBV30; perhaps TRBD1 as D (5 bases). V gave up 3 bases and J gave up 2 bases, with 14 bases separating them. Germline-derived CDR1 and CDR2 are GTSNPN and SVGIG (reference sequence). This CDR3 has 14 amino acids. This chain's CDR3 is CAWSLGLTPYEQYF. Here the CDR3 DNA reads TGTGCCTGGAGCTTGGGGCTTACCCCCTACGAGCAGTACTTC.

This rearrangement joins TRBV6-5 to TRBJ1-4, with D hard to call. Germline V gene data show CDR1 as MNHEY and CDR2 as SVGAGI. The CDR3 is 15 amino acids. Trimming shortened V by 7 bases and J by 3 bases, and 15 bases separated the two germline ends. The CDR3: CASTPPSSANEKLFF. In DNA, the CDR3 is TGTGCCAGCACCCCTCCTAGCAGCGCTAATGAAAAACTGTTTTTT.

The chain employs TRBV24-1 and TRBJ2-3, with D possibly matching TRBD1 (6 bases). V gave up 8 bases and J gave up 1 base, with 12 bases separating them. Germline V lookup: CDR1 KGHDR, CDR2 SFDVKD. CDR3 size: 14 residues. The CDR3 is CATTATGRTDTQYF. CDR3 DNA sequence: TGTGCCACCACGGCGACAGGTCGCACAGATACGCAGTATTTT.

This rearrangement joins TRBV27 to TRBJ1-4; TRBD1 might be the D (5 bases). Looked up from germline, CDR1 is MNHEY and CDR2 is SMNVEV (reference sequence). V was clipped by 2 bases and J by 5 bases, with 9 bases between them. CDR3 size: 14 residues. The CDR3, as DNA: TGTGCCAGCAGTTTACAGGGACTCAATGAAAAACTGTTTTTT. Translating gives CASSLQGLNEKLFF. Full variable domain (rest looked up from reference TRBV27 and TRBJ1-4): EAQVTQNPRYLITVTGKKLTVTCSQNMNHEYMSWYRQDPGLGLRQIYYSMNVEVTDKGDVPEGYKVSRKEKRNFPLILESPSPNQTSLYFCASSLQGLNEKLFFGSGTQLSVL.

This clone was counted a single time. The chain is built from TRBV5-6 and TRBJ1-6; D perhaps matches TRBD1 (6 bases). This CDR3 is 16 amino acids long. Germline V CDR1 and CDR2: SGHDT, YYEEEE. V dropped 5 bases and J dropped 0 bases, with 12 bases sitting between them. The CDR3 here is CASRLGQSSYNSPLHF. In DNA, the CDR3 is TGTGCCAGCAGACTAGGACAGAGCTCCTATAATTCACCCCTCCACTTT.

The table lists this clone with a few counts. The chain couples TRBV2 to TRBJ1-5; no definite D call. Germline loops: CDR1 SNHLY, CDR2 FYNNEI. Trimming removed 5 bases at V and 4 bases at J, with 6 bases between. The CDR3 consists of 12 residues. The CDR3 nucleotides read TGTGCCAGCAGTCCCTCTAATCAGCCCCAGCATTTT. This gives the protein CASSPSNQPQHF.

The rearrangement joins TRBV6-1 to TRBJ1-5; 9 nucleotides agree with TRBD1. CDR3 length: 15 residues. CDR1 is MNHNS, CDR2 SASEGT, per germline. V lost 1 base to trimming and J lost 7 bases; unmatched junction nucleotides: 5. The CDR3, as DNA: TGTGCCAGCAGTGAAGGCGGGACAGGGTGGCAGCCCCAGCATTTT. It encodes CASSEGGTGWQPQHF.

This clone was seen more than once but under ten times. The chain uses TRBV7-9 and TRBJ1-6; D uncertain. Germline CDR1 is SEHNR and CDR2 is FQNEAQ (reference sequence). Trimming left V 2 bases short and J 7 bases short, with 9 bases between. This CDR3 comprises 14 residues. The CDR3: CASSLSSRNSPLHF. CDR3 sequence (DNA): TGTGCCAGCAGCTTATCAAGTCGGAATTCACCCCTCCACTTT.

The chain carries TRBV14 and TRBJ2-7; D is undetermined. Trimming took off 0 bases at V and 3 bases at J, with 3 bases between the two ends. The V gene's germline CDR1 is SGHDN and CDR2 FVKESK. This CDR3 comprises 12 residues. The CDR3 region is CASSQDIYEQYF. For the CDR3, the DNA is TGTGCCAGCAGCCAAGATATCTACGAGCAGTACTTC.